Described below is a single TCR beta chain sequence and its context. The CDR3 is 14 residues long. CDR1 is LGHNT and CDR2 is FRNRAP in the germline V gene. The entry originates in a study of response to subunit inactivated influenza vaccine. MiXCR, applied by TCRdb to the RT-PCR reads, yields one record per CDR3 protein. Here the sample spans a few hundred thousand distinct CDR3 sequences, less than 15% being singletons. The starting material was PBMCs from blood, obtained about 11 days after vaccination. The chain employs TRBV12-5 and TRBJ2-7; no reliable D call. The TCR sequence derives from a man aged 45-65 years who received an inactivated influenza vaccine. The CDR3 loop reads CASAKGGGSYEQYF. The CDR3 coding sequence is TGTGCAAGCGCAAAAGGTGGCGGAAGTTACGAGCAGTACTTC.